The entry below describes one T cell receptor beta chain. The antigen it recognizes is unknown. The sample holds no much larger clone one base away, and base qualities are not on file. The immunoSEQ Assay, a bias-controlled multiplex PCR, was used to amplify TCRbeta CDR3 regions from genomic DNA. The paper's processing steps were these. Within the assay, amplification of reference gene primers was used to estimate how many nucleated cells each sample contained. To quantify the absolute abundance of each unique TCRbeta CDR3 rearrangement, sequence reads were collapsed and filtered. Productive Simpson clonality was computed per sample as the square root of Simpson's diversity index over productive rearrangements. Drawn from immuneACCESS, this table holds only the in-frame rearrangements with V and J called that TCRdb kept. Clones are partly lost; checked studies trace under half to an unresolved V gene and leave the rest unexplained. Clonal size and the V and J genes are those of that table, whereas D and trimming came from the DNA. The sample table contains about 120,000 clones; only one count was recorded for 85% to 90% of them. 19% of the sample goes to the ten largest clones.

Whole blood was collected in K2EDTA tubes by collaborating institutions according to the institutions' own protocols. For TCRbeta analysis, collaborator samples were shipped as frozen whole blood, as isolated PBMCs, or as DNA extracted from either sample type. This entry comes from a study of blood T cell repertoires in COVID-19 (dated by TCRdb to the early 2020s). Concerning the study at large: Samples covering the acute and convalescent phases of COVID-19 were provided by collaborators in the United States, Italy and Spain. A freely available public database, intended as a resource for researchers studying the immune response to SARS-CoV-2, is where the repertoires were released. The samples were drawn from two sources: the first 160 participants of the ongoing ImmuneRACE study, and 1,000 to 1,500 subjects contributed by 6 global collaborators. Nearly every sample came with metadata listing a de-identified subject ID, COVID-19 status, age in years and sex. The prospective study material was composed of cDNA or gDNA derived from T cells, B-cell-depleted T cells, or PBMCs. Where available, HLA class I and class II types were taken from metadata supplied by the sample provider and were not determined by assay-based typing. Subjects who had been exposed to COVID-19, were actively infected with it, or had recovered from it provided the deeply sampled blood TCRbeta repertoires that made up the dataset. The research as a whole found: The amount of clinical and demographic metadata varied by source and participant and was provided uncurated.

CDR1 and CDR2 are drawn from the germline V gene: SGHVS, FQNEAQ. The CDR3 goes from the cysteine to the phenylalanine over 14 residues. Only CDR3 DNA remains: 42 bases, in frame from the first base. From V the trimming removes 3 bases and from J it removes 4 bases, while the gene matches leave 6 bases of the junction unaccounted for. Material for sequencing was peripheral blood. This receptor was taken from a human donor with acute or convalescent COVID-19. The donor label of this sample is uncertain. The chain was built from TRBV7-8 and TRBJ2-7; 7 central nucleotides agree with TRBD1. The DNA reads TGTGCCAGCAGCTTCCCGGCAGGGGGATACGAGCAGTACTTC. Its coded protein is CASSFPAGGYEQYF.